The rows below give T cell receptor beta chains drawn from one sample of a study of PD-1 blockade in classical Hodgkin lymphoma. Assay used: immunoSEQ multiplex PCR; TCRdb lists only in-frame clones, some missing. Of 60,000 to 65,000 clones in the sample, approximately 88% were seen once. Sequencing was performed on peripheral blood mononuclear cells (PBMCs), taken at baseline. The receptors derive from a human donor with classical Hodgkin lymphoma. Each CDR3 is given with its conserved first and last residue. The order of the fields is CDR3 protein, CDR3 DNA, clone size, V gene, D gene, J gene. D genes are given only for firm matches. A row's size may be missing; if present it is once, few, many or a size class.

CASSVTGNTEAFF,TGTGCCAGCAGTGTGACAGGGAACACTGAAGCTTTCTTT,-,TRBV6-6,-,TRBJ1-1
CASSWTSGGPGETQYF,TGTGCCAGCAGCTGGACTAGCGGGGGCCCTGGGGAGACCCAGTACTTC,-,TRBV5-6,TRBD2,TRBJ2-5
CASSETTGGAGYGYTF,TGCGCCAGCAGCGAAACCACAGGGGGCGCGGGATATGGCTACACCTTC,-,TRBV5-1,TRBD1,TRBJ1-2
CASSPMAGNENEQFF,TGTGCCAGCTCACCAATGGCAGGGAATGAGAATGAGCAGTTCTTC,once,TRBV18,-,TRBJ2-1
CASSYIWTEMNTEAFF,TGTGCCAGCAGTTACATCTGGACAGAGATGAACACTGAAGCTTTCTTT,-,TRBV6-5,-,TRBJ1-1
CASSESGGRETQYF,TGTGCCAGCAGTGAATCAGGGGGCCGGGAGACCCAGTACTTC,-,TRBV25-1,TRBD1,TRBJ2-5
CASSKPRGNYGYTF,TGTGCCAGCAGCAAACCTCGGGGCAACTATGGCTACACCTTC,-,TRBV5-4,-,TRBJ1-2
CASSESWPPEDCEQYF,TGTGCCAGCAGTGAATCGTGGCCGCCCGAGGACTGCGAGCAGTACTTC,-,TRBV6-1,-,TRBJ2-7
CASTLEGSQPQHF,TGTGCCAGCACCCTCGAGGGGAGTCAGCCCCAGCATTTT,-,TRBV7-2,-,TRBJ1-5
CASSRDSQETQYF,TGTGCCAGCTCGAGGGACTCGCAAGAGACCCAGTACTTC,-,TRBV18,-,TRBJ2-5
CASSAVRFGGGADHTQYF,TGCGCCAGCAGCGCCGTCCGCTTCGGCGGGGGGGCCGATCATACGCAGTATTTT,-,TRBV4-1,TRBD2,TRBJ2-3
CASTPGQGASYEQYF,TGTGCCAGTACTCCGGGACAGGGGGCCAGCTACGAGCAGTACTTC,-,TRBV19,TRBD1,TRBJ2-7
CASRHPGTSYGYTF,TGTGCCAGCAGACACCCCGGGACGAGCTATGGCTACACCTTC,-,TRBV5-6,-,TRBJ1-2
CASSLGGLELPYEQYF,TGCGCCAGCAGCTTGGGGGGACTAGAACTACCCTACGAGCAGTACTTC,-,TRBV5-1,TRBD2,TRBJ2-7
CASSQVGGEETQYF,TGCGCCAGCAGCCAAGTCGGAGGGGAAGAGACCCAGTACTTC,-,TRBV4-1,-,TRBJ2-5
CASSALDSFYGYTF,TGTGCCAGCAGCGCTTTGGACAGTTTCTATGGCTACACCTTC,-,TRBV9,-,TRBJ1-2
CASTTLADVYGYTF,TGTGCCAGCACCACCCTGGCAGACGTCTATGGCTACACCTTC,-,TRBV6-5,-,TRBJ1-2
CASSENGQGAQYF,TGTGCCAGCAGCGAGAACGGGCAGGGAGCCCAGTACTTC,-,TRBV9,-,TRBJ2-5
CASSLPPPYSNQPQHF,TGTGCCAGCAGTTTGCCCCCTCCATATAGCAATCAGCCCCAGCATTTT,-,TRBV28,-,TRBJ1-5
CASSPGGRRDTEAFF,TGTGCCAGCAGCCCCGGAGGTCGGCGGGACACTGAAGCTTTCTTT,-,TRBV7-8,-,TRBJ1-1
CASSVGATGGLFVKNTEAFF,TGTGCCAGCAGCGTAGGCGCGACAGGGGGCCTTTTCGTAAAGAACACTGAAGCTTTCTTT,-,TRBV9,TRBD1,TRBJ1-1
CAIRPGQGYGGDTQYF,TGTGCCATCAGACCGGGACAGGGGTATGGCGGAGATACGCAGTATTTT,-,TRBV10-3,TRBD1,TRBJ2-3
CASSLALPGTDNSPLHF,TGTGCCAGCAGCTTAGCCCTACCGGGGACGGATAATTCACCCCTCCACTTT,-,TRBV11-2,-,TRBJ1-6
CAWSPTRTGGWSPLHF,TGTGCCTGGAGCCCTACCCGAACGGGGGGTTGGTCACCCCTCCACTTT,-,TRBV30,-,TRBJ1-6
CASSLGTGDGTEAFF,TGTGCCAGCAGCTTAGGGACGGGGGACGGCACTGAAGCTTTCTTT,-,TRBV7-6,-,TRBJ1-1
CASSLQPKGIAANYGYTF,TGTGCCAGCAGTTTACAGCCAAAGGGAATCGCAGCTAACTATGGCTACACCTTC,-,TRBV2,-,TRBJ1-2
CASRQWSGGNTGELFF,TGTGCCAGCCGCCAATGGAGCGGGGGGAACACCGGGGAGCTGTTTTTT,-,TRBV27,TRBD2,TRBJ2-2
CASSWGPIGNTEAFF,TGTGCCAGCAGCTGGGGACCAATCGGGAACACTGAAGCTTTCTTT,medium-sized,TRBV5-6,-,TRBJ1-1
CASTADAWKAFF,TGTGCCAGCACTGCCGACGCGTGGAAAGCTTTCTTT,-,TRBV28,-,TRBJ1-1
CASSPQGIGELFF,TGTGCCAGCAGTCCACAGGGAATCGGGGAGCTGTTTTTT,-,TRBV6-5,-,TRBJ2-2
CASGLSTGGSYNEQFF,TGTGCCAGCGGTTTATCGACAGGAGGGTCCTACAATGAGCAGTTCTTC,-,TRBV11-3,-,TRBJ2-1
CASSLLPHTSDEQYF,TGTGCCAGCAGCCTACTCCCTCACACGAGTGACGAGCAGTACTTC,-,TRBV5-5,-,TRBJ2-7
CATHPTDTGELFF,TGTGCCACCCACCCGACAGACACCGGGGAGCTGTTTTTT,once,TRBV6-1,-,TRBJ2-2
CASSATGGGPVEAFF,TGTGCCAGCAGTGCGACAGGCGGGGGGCCGGTTGAAGCTTTCTTT,medium-sized,TRBV6-1,-,TRBJ1-1
CASSPLLAGGETQYF,TGTGCCAGCTCACCACTACTAGCGGGGGGAGAGACCCAGTACTTC,-,TRBV18,TRBD2,TRBJ2-5